These T cell receptor beta chains were read from a single sample in a study of blood T cell repertoires in COVID-19. The table came from immunoSEQ multiplex PCR; TCRdb's copy has only in-frame clones and leaves some out. Of around 320,000 clones listed, 85% to 95% were seen once; the top ten hold roughly 3.9%. Input material: PBMCs or T cells enriched from blood (not recorded which). The receptors derive from a woman aged 25 to 39 who had been exposed to COVID-19. Both conserved end residues are trimmed from each CDR3.

V gene	J gene	CDR3 protein
TRBV30	TRBJ1-6	AWRRASYNSPLH
TRBV3-1/TRBV3-2	TRBJ1-4	ASSHRVTTNEKLF
TRBV7-2	TRBJ2-4	ASSLGVGLPAKNIQY
TRBV7-8	TRBJ2-1	ASSSYFGQGRSYNEQF
TRBV5-1	TRBJ2-7	ASSLEYSGSYEQY
TRBV4-1	TRBJ1-4	ASSPTGTGRFYEKLF
TRBV9	TRBJ2-1	ASSAPSGTGRGNEQF
TRBV11-2	TRBJ2-3	ASSLDGRGPGTDTQY
TRBV5-5	TRBJ1-2	ASSKQTGGVYGYT
TRBV5-6	TRBJ1-5	ASSRQGDQPQH
TRBV5-1	TRBJ1-2	ASSLNTGAGYT
TRBV5-6	TRBJ2-3	ASSTLIGGALTDTQY
TRBV18	TRBJ1-6	ASSLPSSPLH
TRBV7-8	TRBJ1-5	ASSPTAGVSNQPQH
TRBV6-2/TRBV6-3	TRBJ1-4	ASSYRPGQGRANEKLF
TRBV15	TRBJ1-1	ATSNRDYGVTEAF
TRBV2	TRBJ2-3	ASSEQGWSDTQY
TRBV4-2	TRBJ1-1	ASSQVGGGTEAF
TRBV6-2/TRBV6-3	TRBJ1-1	ASSYSSGGAEAF
TRBV2	TRBJ1-5	ASSAQGINNQPQH
TRBV24-1	TRBJ1-5	ATSDDSRGTNQPQH
TRBV4-1	TRBJ2-7	ASSQMGLRLAGGRSYEQY
TRBV7-6	TRBJ1-3	ASSFSGNTIY
TRBV20-1	TRBJ1-1	SARTAAEAF
TRBV7-6	TRBJ2-3	ASSLVQGLTDTQY
TRBV5-5	TRBJ1-5	ASSLAPGINQPQH
TRBV24-1	TRBJ2-3	ATSEPGLATDTQY
TRBV5-4	TRBJ1-2	ASRGTGFSGYT
TRBV19	TRBJ1-1	ASSRRRDRGSEAF
TRBV2	TRBJ2-5	ASSLTVQETQY
TRBV5-1	TRBJ2-5	ASSLVAGDQETQY
TRBV29-1	TRBJ1-1	SVPTGGMNTEAF
TRBV19	TRBJ1-1	ASTLDRWDTEAF
TRBV7-2	TRBJ1-3	ASSSPTESSGNTIY
TRBV7-9	TRBJ1-2	ASSLEGGWNGYT
TRBV4-1	TRBJ2-1	ASSQDRVLLNEQF
TRBV24-1	TRBJ1-2	ATSDSDRGYT
TRBV19	TRBJ1-2	ASTPQAFRDYGYT
TRBV4-1	TRBJ1-4	ASSPFVVGGKEKLF
TRBV7-2	TRBJ2-7	ASSLGQPYEQY
TRBV7-9	TRBJ2-3	ASSFSAGGQTDTQY
TRBV18	TRBJ2-3	ASSPPSTDTQY
TRBV12-3/TRBV12-4	TRBJ1-2	ASSLRGLVGYT
TRBV7-2	TRBJ2-2	ASRTRFTGELF
TRBV6-5	TRBJ1-3	ASSPRDRGSAD
TRBV24-1	TRBJ2-3	ATSDPGRGTDTQY